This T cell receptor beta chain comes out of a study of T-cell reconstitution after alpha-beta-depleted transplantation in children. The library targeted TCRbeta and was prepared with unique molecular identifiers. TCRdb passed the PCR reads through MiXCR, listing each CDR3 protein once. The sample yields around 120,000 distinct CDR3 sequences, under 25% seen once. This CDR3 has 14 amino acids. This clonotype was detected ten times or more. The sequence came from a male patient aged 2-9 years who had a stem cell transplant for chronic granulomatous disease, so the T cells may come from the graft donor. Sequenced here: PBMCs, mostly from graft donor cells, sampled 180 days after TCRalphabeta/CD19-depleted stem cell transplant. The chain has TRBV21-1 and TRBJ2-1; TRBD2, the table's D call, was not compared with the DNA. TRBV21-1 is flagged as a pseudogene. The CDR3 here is CASEGLAGYNEQFF. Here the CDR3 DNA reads TGTGCCAGCGAAGGGCTAGCGGGGTACAATGAGCAGTTCTTC.